The clone carrying this T cell receptor (beta chain) was counted between two and nine times. The record originates from a study of T cell responses to AZD1222 COVID-19 vaccine. V shed 5 bases, J shed 9 bases, and the junction held 4 bases outside the gene matches. The CDR3 is 11 residues long. Germline CDR1 reads SGHDT; CDR2 reads YYEEEE. The assay was immunoSEQ multiplex PCR, and TCRdb's table has in-frame clones only and misses some. The profile shows some 130,000 clones, approximately 92% of them singletons. The receptor was isolated from an adult who received the AZD1222 COVID-19 vaccine. This specimen was peripheral blood, taken 28 days after the second AZD1222 dose. The chain joins TRBV5-6 to TRBJ1-2; 7 bases align to TRBD1. CDR3 sequence reads: CASRRQGRYTF. In nucleotides, the CDR3 is TGTGCCAGCAGAAGACAGGGACGCTACACCTTC.